The rows below give T cell receptor beta chains drawn from one sample of a study of cytomegalovirus exposure and HLA in healthy donors. Sequencing used immunoSEQ multiplex PCR; TCRdb keeps in-frame clones, though not all of them. The sample consists of 110,000 to 150,000 clones, 75% of them appearing once. Sequencing was carried out using PBMCs. These receptors were obtained from a man aged 30-40 years in good health and CMV-seronegative. Each CDR3 is given with its conserved first and last residue. Each record gives: V gene, clone size, J gene, D gene, CDR3 DNA, CDR3 protein. The D gene is left open where the match is weak. Not all rows give a size; the values are once, few, many and, for expanded clones, a class.

TRBV11-2	.	TRBJ2-7	TRBD2	TGTGCCAGCAGCTTAGTTTTTAGACTAGCGGACTCCTACGAGCAGTACTTC	CASSLVFRLADSYEQYF
TRBV5-1	.	TRBJ2-7	.	TGCGCCAGCAGCGCGGAGGGATCCGAGCAGTACTTC	CASSAEGSEQYF
TRBV5-6	.	TRBJ2-7	.	TGTGCCAGCAGCCCATTGGAGGCGATCCCCTACCGGGAGCAGTACTTC	CASSPLEAIPYREQYF
TRBV7-7	.	TRBJ2-2	TRBD1	TGTGCCAGCAGCTCTCAGGGGGCGGGCACCGGGGAGCTGTTTTTT	CASSSQGAGTGELFF
TRBV6-4	.	TRBJ2-5	TRBD2	TGTGCCAGCAGTGAGACTAGCGGGGAGACCCAGTACTTC	CASSETSGETQYF
TRBV6-5	.	TRBJ1-2	.	TGTGCCAGCAGTTCCGCGGGTGTAGCACCCGTGGATGGCTACACCTTC	CASSSAGVAPVDGYTF
TRBV5-1	.	TRBJ1-1	.	TGCGCCAGCAGCTTGGGCCGGGCAGGGGACACTGAAGCTTTCTTT	CASSLGRAGDTEAFF
TRBV5-6	few	TRBJ1-2	.	TGTGCCAGCAGCTTAGACTTAGGCCCTCCGGGCTACACCTTC	CASSLDLGPPGYTF
TRBV19	.	TRBJ2-5	TRBD1	TGTGCCAGTAGTTCCGGGACAGAAGTAGAGACCCAGTACTTC	CASSSGTEVETQYF
TRBV4-2	.	TRBJ2-3	.	TGTGCCAGCAGCCAAGATAGTTCTAACACAGATACGCAGTATTTT	CASSQDSSNTDTQYF
TRBV7-6	.	TRBJ2-2	TRBD1	TGTGCCAGCAGCTTCGGGACAGGGCCCGGGGAGCTGTTTTTT	CASSFGTGPGELFF
TRBV7-9	.	TRBJ2-1	TRBD2	TGTGCCAGCCGGGGCGGGGGCTACAATGAGCAGTTCTTC	CASRGGGYNEQFF
TRBV15	.	TRBJ1-4	.	TGTGCCACCAGCAGAGATAACAGTTATAATGAAAAACTGTTTTTT	CATSRDNSYNEKLFF
TRBV5-1	.	TRBJ2-7	.	TGCGCCAGCAGCTCCTCGGACTACCGCTACGAGCAGTACTTC	CASSSSDYRYEQYF
TRBV5-1	.	TRBJ2-5	TRBD1	TGCGCCAGCAGCCGGGCCGGACAGGGTACGGAGACCCAGTACTTC	CASSRAGQGTETQYF
TRBV5-4	.	TRBJ1-5	TRBD1	TGTGCCAGCAGCTTGAAACAGGGGCCCAATAGCAATCAGCCCCAGCATTTT	CASSLKQGPNSNQPQHF
TRBV6-1	.	TRBJ2-1	.	TGTGCCAGCAGTGTAAGACAGTACAATGAGCAGTTCTTC	CASSVRQYNEQFF
TRBV5-1	few	TRBJ2-4	.	TGCGCCAGCAGCTATGGTGGGTCGAAAAACAGTCAGTACTTC	CASSYGGSKNSQYF
TRBV19	few	TRBJ1-5	.	TGTGCCAGTAGTATGTACATCCAGCCCCAGCATTTT	CASSMYIQPQHF
TRBV10-3	.	TRBJ1-2	.	TGTGCCATCAGCCCCGCTGGGCGCTATGGCTACACCTTC	CAISPAGRYGYTF
TRBV11-2	.	TRBJ2-3	.	TGTGCCAGCAGCTTAGATCGCTCAGTGGGGCTTTCCGCGAGCACAGATACGCAGTATTTT	CASSLDRSVGLSASTDTQYF
TRBV29-1	.	TRBJ1-2	.	TGCAGCGTTCTGCAACAGAACTATGGCTACACCTTC	CSVLQQNYGYTF
TRBV28	.	TRBJ2-1	TRBD2	TGTGCCAGCAGTTTCTACGGGACTACCAATGAGCAGTTCTTC	CASSFYGTTNEQFF
TRBV6-1	.	TRBJ1-2	TRBD1	TGTGCCAGCAGCCCAGACAGGGCCTCTAACTATGGCTACACCTTC	CASSPDRASNYGYTF
TRBV2	.	TRBJ1-1	.	TGTGCCAGCAGGTCGGACAGCATGAACACTGAAGCTTTCTTT	CASRSDSMNTEAFF
TRBV15	.	TRBJ2-7	TRBD1	TGTGCCACCAGTGGGGGCCCAGGGGGCAACGAGCAGTACTTC	CATSGGPGGNEQYF
TRBV30	.	TRBJ1-3	.	TGTGCCTGGACTTACTCTGGAAACACCATATATTTT	CAWTYSGNTIYF
TRBV4-1	.	TRBJ1-5	TRBD1	TGCGCCAGCAGCCAGAGCCCGGGACAGACCAATCAGCCCCAGCATTTT	CASSQSPGQTNQPQHF
TRBV2	many	TRBJ2-5	.	TGTGCCAGCAATCGGGTTCAAGAGACCCAGTACTTC	CASNRVQETQYF
TRBV27	.	TRBJ1-4	TRBD1	TGTGCCAGCAGTTCGGGACAGGGGGTTGGAAAACTGTTTTTT	CASSSGQGVGKLFF
TRBV19	.	TRBJ2-7	TRBD2	TGTGCCAGTAGTCCACTAGCGGGAGGGAGCTACGAGCAGTACTTC	CASSPLAGGSYEQYF
TRBV25-1	.	TRBJ2-7	.	TGTGCCAGCAGCGCCCTTCGAGGTTCCTCCTACGAGCAGTACTTC	CASSALRGSSYEQYF
TRBV6-1	.	TRBJ1-1	.	TGTGCCAGCATGTACAGTAAGAACACTGAAGCTTTCTTT	CASMYSKNTEAFF
TRBV7-3	.	TRBJ1-5	TRBD1	TGTGCCAGCAGCTCGGACAGGGGAAGCAATCAGCCCCAGCATTTT	CASSSDRGSNQPQHF
TRBV5-1	.	TRBJ2-5	.	TGCGCCAGCAGGCGGGACTCCCAAGAGACCCAGTACTTC	CASRRDSQETQYF
TRBV28	.	TRBJ2-1	.	TGTGCCAGCAGCGCCCTCGGGACTCAGAAATATGAGCAGTTCTTC	CASSALGTQKYEQFF
TRBV25-1	.	TRBJ2-5	.	TGTGCCACCTCGGGGATGACGGAGACCCAGTACTTC	CATSGMTETQYF
TRBV19	.	TRBJ2-3	TRBD1	TGTGCCAGTAGTGCGACAGGGCTTTCTGGCACAGATACGCAGTATTTT	CASSATGLSGTDTQYF
TRBV11-2	.	TRBJ1-6	.	TGTGCCAGCAGCTTAGGAGGTAACTGGGCCCTCCACTTT	CASSLGGNWALHF
TRBV6-1	.	TRBJ2-6	TRBD2	TGTGCCAGCAGTGAGGAACTAGCGGGCGGGCCTGGGGCCAACGTCCTGACTTTC	CASSEELAGGPGANVLTF
TRBV6-5	few	TRBJ2-2	.	TGTGCCAGCAGTCCCTTAGCGGTGAACACCGGGGAGCTGTTTTTT	CASSPLAVNTGELFF
TRBV4-2	.	TRBJ2-1	.	TGTGCCAGCAGCCAAGGGGACAATTCCAATGAGCAGTTCTTC	CASSQGDNSNEQFF
TRBV18	.	TRBJ1-6	.	TGTGCCAGCTCACCTGTGGACAGCCTTAATTCACCCCTCCACTTT	CASSPVDSLNSPLHF
TRBV6-5	.	TRBJ2-1	TRBD2	TGTGCCAGCAGTACCCGGACTAGCGCGAACAATGAGCAGTTCTTC	CASSTRTSANNEQFF
TRBV11-2	once	TRBJ2-7	TRBD1	TGTGCCAGCAGCTTAGCCCGGACAGGGAATTACGAGCAGTACTTC	CASSLARTGNYEQYF
TRBV6-5	.	TRBJ2-3	TRBD2	TGTGCCAGCAGCCCAGGGATGGCTAGCGGGAAAGTGTATTTT	CASSPGMASGKVYF
TRBV6-1	.	TRBJ1-2	TRBD1	TGTGCCAGCAGTGAATCGGTGACAGGGCGTTTCGGCTACACCTTC	CASSESVTGRFGYTF
TRBV14	.	TRBJ2-7	TRBD2	TGCGCCAGCAGCCCTCCGGTGTTCGGGACTAAGGACGAGCAGTACTTC	CASSPPVFGTKDEQYF